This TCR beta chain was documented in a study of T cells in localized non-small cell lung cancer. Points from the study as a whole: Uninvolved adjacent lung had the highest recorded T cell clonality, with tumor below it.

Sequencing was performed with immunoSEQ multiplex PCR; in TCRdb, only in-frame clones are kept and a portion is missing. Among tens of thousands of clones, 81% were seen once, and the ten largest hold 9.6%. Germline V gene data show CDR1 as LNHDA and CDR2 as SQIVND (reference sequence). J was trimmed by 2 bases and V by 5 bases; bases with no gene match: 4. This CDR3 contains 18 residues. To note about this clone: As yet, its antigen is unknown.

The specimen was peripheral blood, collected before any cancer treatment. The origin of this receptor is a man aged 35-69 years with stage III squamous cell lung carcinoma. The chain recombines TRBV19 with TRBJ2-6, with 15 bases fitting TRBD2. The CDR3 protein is CASSGGLAGGAGANVLTF. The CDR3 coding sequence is TGTGCCAGTAGTGGGGGACTAGCGGGAGGCGCTGGGGCCAACGTCCTGACTTTC.